The T cell receptor beta chain described here comes from a study of T cells in Graves' hyperthyroidism and ophthalmopathy. Researchers took RNA transcripts and amplified the TCR beta CDR3 regions from them. Carried out on the TCR CDR3, a first-round RT-PCR used the HTBI primer set. In TCRdb, the multiplex PCR reads were re-called with MiXCR into one record per CDR3 protein. The top ten clones hold around 4% of a sample with a few hundred thousand distinct CDR3 sequences, about 20% of them seen once. J was trimmed by 5 bases and V by 1 base; bases with no gene match: 3. CDR1 is MGHRA and CDR2 is YSYEKL in the germline V gene. CDR3 length: 14 residues. This clonotype was detected ten times or more.

V and J are TRBV4-1 and TRBJ1-1, with TRBD1 matching over 8 bases. This TCR was sampled from a woman aged 18-29 years with Graves' hyperthyroidism. Specimen: blood. The CDR3 nucleotides read TGCGCCAGCAGCCAAGGGACAGGGCGGACTGAAGCTTTCTTT. Protein product: CASSQGTGRTEAFF.